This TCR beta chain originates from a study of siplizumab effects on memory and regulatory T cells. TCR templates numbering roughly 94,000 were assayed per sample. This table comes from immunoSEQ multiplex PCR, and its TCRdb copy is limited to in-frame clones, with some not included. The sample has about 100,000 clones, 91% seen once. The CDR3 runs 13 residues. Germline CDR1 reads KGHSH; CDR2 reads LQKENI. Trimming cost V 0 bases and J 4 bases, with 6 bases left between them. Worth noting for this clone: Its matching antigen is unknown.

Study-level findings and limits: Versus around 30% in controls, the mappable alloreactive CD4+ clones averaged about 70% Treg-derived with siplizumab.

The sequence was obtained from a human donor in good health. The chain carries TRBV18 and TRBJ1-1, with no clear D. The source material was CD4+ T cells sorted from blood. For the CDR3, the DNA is TGTGCCAGCTCACCACCCAGTCCCACTGAAGCTTTCTTT. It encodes CASSPPSPTEAFF.